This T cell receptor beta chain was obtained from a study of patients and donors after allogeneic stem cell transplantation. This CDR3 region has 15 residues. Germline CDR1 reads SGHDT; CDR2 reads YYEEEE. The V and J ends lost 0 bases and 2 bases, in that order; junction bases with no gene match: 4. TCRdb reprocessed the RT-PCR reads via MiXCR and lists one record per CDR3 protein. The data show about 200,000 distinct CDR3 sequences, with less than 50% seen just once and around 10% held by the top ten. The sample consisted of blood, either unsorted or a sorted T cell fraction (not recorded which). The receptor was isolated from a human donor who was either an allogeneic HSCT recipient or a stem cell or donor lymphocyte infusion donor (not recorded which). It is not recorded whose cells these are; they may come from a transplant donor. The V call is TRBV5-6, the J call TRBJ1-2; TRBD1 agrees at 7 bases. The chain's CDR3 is CASSLGQGRNYGYTF. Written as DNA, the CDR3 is TGTGCCAGCAGCTTGGGACAGGGCCGGAACTATGGCTACACCTTC.